The 20 T cell receptor beta chains listed next were all sequenced from one sample in a study of T-cell reconstitution after alpha-beta-depleted transplantation in children. The TCRbeta library was prepared with unique molecular identifiers. TCRdb re-called the PCR reads through MiXCR, storing one row per CDR3 protein. The profile shows fewer than 750,000 distinct CDR3 sequences, roughly 23% of them singletons. The sample in question was PBMCs, mostly from graft donor cells, obtained 360 days after TCRalphabeta/CD19-depleted stem cell transplant. These TCRs come from a boy younger than two who had a stem cell transplant for acute myeloid leukemia, so the T cells may come from the graft donor.

This clonotype occurred a few times. This chain links TRBV12-3 or TRBV12-4 with TRBJ1-1; the D is unclear. The CDR3 covers 14 residues. The germline V and J ends were trimmed by 0 bases and 8 bases, with 13 bases remaining between them. The CDR3 nucleotides are TGTGCCAGCAGTTTAGCGCGTAGACAAACCGAAGCTTTCTTT. This gives the protein CASSLARRQTEAFF.

This clonotype was observed a few times. V and J are TRBV9 and TRBJ1-1, with D hard to call. Trimming removed 4 bases at V and 4 bases at J, with 11 bases between. Looked up from germline, CDR1 is SGDLS and CDR2 is YYNGEE. CDR3 size: 13 residues. The DNA of the CDR3 is TGTGCCAGCAGCCCCCTCCATACCACTGAAGCTTTCTTT. Its protein is CASSPLHTTEAFF. The whole variable domain, remainder taken from reference TRBV9 and TRBJ1-1, is DSGVTQTPKHLITATGQRVTLRCSPRSGDLSVYWYQQSLDQGLQFLIQYYNGEERAKGNILERFSAQQFPDLHSELNLSSLELGDSALYFCASSPLHTTEAFFGQGTRLTVV.

The V call is TRBV18, the J call TRBJ1-2; D is uncertain. V lost 2 bases and J lost 8, with 9 bases in between. Germline V gene lookup returns CDR1 KGHSH and CDR2 LQKENI. The CDR3 extends over 12 amino acids. This CDR3 reads CASSPGRKGYTF. The CDR3 DNA is TGTGCCAGCTCACCAGGGAGGAAGGGCTACACCTTC.

The genes are TRBV14 and TRBJ2-5; D is undetermined. V was clipped by 0 bases and J by 5 bases, with 7 bases between them. The germline V gene encodes CDR1 SGHDN and CDR2 FVKESK. The CDR3 has 13 amino acids. The CDR3 region has the DNA TGTGCCAGCAGCCAAGAAGATCGCGAGACCCAGTACTTC. Translating it yields CASSQEDRETQYF.

CDR3 protein: CASSLGARDNEQFF. The CDR3 DNA follows: TGCGCCAGCAGCTTAGGGGCTAGGGACAATGAGCAGTTCTTC. The chain has TRBV5-1 and TRBJ2-1, with TRBD1 as a possible D gene (5 bases). V lost 2 bases and J lost 5, with 11 bases in between. This CDR3 has 14 residues. The germline gives CDR1 SGHRS, CDR2 YFSETQ.

The CDR3 protein is CASSSIPRGPDTIYF. As DNA, the CDR3 is TGTGCCAGCAGCTCCATACCCAGGGGTCCGGACACCATATATTTT. The chain combines TRBV9 with TRBJ1-3; D perhaps matches TRBD1 (6 bases). V was clipped by 4 bases and J by 8 bases, with 19 bases between them. Per germline, CDR1 SGDLS and CDR2 YYNGEE. The CDR3 runs 15 residues. Supplemented by reference TRBV9 and TRBJ1-3, the full variable domain reads DSGVTQTPKHLITATGQRVTLRCSPRSGDLSVYWYQQSLDQGLQFLIQYYNGEERAKGNILERFSAQQFPDLHSELNLSSLELGDSALYFCASSSIPRGPDTIYFGEGSWLTVV.

This clonotype was seen many times. The gene calls are TRBV12-3 or TRBV12-4 and TRBJ2-5; no reliable D call. CDR3 length: 14 amino acids. V lost 3 bases and J 3 bases, leaving 11 bases between the germline ends. CDR3 sequence reads: CASSFSSAEETQYF. CDR3 sequence (DNA): TGTGCCAGCAGTTTTAGTTCCGCGGAAGAGACCCAGTACTTC.

The V call is TRBV20-1, the J call TRBJ2-3, with a weak D call TRBD2 (6 bases). V lost 5 bases and J lost 1, with 19 bases in between. The CDR3 length is 16 residues. Germline V gene lookup returns CDR1 DFQATT and CDR2 SNEGSKA (reference sequence). In nucleotides, the CDR3 is TGCAGTGCTTCCTCCCCCCGGGACTCCCGCACAGATACGCAGTATTTT. This sequence encodes CSASSPRDSRTDTQYF.

This sequence joins TRBV12-3 or TRBV12-4 and TRBJ2-2; no clear D gene. The V end was cut by 5 bases, the J end by 3 bases, with 19 bases between. The CDR3 contains 17 residues. CDR3 coding DNA: TGTGCCAGCAGTCTGGACGGTCATCCCCTTTACACCGGGGAGCTGTTTTTT. It yields the protein CASSLDGHPLYTGELFF.

The chain is built from TRBV9 and TRBJ2-2, with D perhaps matching TRBD2 (6 bases). The V end was cut by 3 bases, the J end by 7 bases, with 13 bases between. The CDR3 sequence is 14 residues long. Germline V gene data show CDR1 as SGDLS and CDR2 as YYNGEE. The CDR3 coding sequence is TGTGCCAGCAGCGGGGGACTGGGAAGCGGGGAGCTGTTTTTT. It encodes CASSGGLGSGELFF.

This chain connects TRBV20-1 to TRBJ2-7; 9 bases are shared with TRBD1. The junction had 3 bases not matched to a gene; V was cut back by 1 base and J by 2 bases. The CDR3 runs 14 residues. Germline loops: CDR1 DFQATT, CDR2 SNEGSKA (reference sequence). CDR3: CSARGTGAPYEQYV. The CDR3 DNA sequence: TGCAGTGCTAGAGGGACAGGGGCACCCTACGAGCAGTACGTC.

This clonotype turned up a few times. The chain combines TRBV6-1 with TRBJ1-3; 8 positions agree with TRBD1. Germline V CDR1 and CDR2: MNHNS, SASEGT. This CDR3 has 13 residues. The J segment lost 4 bases and the V segment lost 6 bases, leaving 2 bases of the junction unmatched. CDR3 nucleotide sequence: TGTGCCAGCAGACAGGGGGGAGGAAACACCATATATTTT. Protein: CASRQGGGNTIYF.

The V gene is TRBV15, the J gene TRBJ2-1; TRBD2 aligns across 9 bases. Germline values: CDR1 LNHNV, CDR2 YYDKDF (reference sequence). The CDR3 length is 15 residues. Trimming took 5 bases from V and 5 from J; bases not matched to a gene: 7. The CDR3 nucleotides read TGTGCCACCAGCGGGGCGGGACTAGCCAACAATGAGCAGTTCTTC. It encodes CATSGAGLANNEQFF.

In this sample, this clonotype turned up many times. V and J are TRBV28 and TRBJ2-7; no definite D call. V was clipped by 3 bases and J by 7 bases, with 13 bases between them. CDR3 length equals 13 residues. The germline gives CDR1 MDHEN, CDR2 SYDVKM. CDR3 loop: CASSFNSAGEQYV. CDR3 DNA sequence: TGTGCCAGCAGTTTCAACTCCGCCGGAGAGCAGTACGTC.

V and J are TRBV4-2 and TRBJ2-1; unclear D gene. The CDR3 has 13 residues. Germline-derived CDR1 and CDR2 are LGHNA and YNFKEQ. Trimming stripped 8 bases from V and 5 bases from J, with 13 bases between. The CDR3 sequence: CASGLGRNNEQFF. CDR3 sequence (DNA): TGTGCCAGCGGCCTCGGACGCAACAATGAGCAGTTCTTC.

There are a few counts of this clonotype. The chain joins TRBV5-1 to TRBJ2-7; 10 bases match TRBD2. After removal of 4 bases from V and 2 bases from J, the junction contained 6 bases not matched to a gene. The CDR3 is 15 amino acids. The germline V gene encodes CDR1 SGHRS and CDR2 YFSETQ. As DNA, the CDR3 is TGCGCCAGCAGCCAATCTAGCGGGGGCGCCTACGAGCAGTACGTC. This gives the protein CASSQSSGGAYEQYV.

This clonotype was detected only once. The chain recombines TRBV12-1 with TRBJ2-7. TRBV12-1 is a pseudogene. The length of the CDR3 is 14 residues. The CDR3 sequence: CASSTLPSSYEQYV. Here the CDR3 DNA reads TGTGCCAGCAGTACGTTACCTAGCTCCTACGAGCAGTACGTC.

This clonotype was counted at least ten times. The chain employs TRBV12-3 or TRBV12-4 and TRBJ2-1; D remains ambiguous. V shed 3 bases and J shed 4 bases, with 10 bases lying between them. The CDR3 is 14 amino acids. The CDR3 spells CASSFSVGYNEQFF. The CDR3 DNA reads TGTGCCAGCAGTTTCTCAGTTGGATACAATGAGCAGTTCTTC.

This clonotype showed up just a few times. This sequence joins TRBV28 and TRBJ2-5, with D perhaps TRBD2 (5 bases). Germline-derived CDR1 and CDR2 are MDHEN and SYDVKM. The CDR3 is made up of 14 amino acids. V was cut by 7 bases and J by 5 bases, with 17 bases left in between. The CDR3 protein is CASTTRSRGETQYF. CDR3 DNA: TGTGCCAGCACGACGAGATCCCGGGGTGAGACCCAGTACTTC.

The genes are TRBV7-8 and TRBJ1-2; D is undetermined. The CDR3 runs to 13 residues. Germline V lookup: CDR1 SGHVS, CDR2 FQNEAQ. Deletions cut 5 bases from V and 8 bases from J, with 15 bases between. CDR3 amino acids: CASSPSMAYGYTF. CDR3 bases: TGTGCCAGCAGCCCAAGTATGGCTTACGGCTACACCTTC.